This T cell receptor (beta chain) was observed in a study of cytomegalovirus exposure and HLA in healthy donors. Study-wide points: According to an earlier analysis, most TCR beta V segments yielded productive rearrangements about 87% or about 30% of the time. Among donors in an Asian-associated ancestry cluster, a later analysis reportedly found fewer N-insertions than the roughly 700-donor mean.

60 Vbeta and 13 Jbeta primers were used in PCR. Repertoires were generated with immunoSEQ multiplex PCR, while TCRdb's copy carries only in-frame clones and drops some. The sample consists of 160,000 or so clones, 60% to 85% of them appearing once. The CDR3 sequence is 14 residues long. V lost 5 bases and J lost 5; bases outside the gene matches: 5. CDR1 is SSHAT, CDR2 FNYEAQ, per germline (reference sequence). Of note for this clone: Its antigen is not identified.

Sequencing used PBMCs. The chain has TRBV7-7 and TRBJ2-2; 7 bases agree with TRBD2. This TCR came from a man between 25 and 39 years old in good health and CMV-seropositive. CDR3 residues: CASSRVGGTGELFF. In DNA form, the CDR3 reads TGTGCCAGCAGCCGGGTCGGGGGGACCGGGGAGCTGTTTTTT.